The rows below give T cell receptor beta chains drawn from one sample of a study of blood T cell repertoires in COVID-19. TCRdb keeps only in-frame clones here, not all; method: immunoSEQ multiplex PCR. The sample lists about 480,000 clones, 80% to 90% occurring once. The sample taken for sequencing was peripheral blood. The receptors derive from a woman aged 25-40 years with acute or convalescent COVID-19. The CDR3 runs from the conserved cysteine through the conserved F or W. D genes are given only for firm matches. Only some rows state a clone size, as once, few, many or a class for expanded clones.

D	size	V	J	length	CDR3	DNA
NA	NA	TRBV4-1	TRBJ1-2	16	CASSQDPLDRYYGYTF	TGCGCCAGCAGCCAAGATCCCCTTGACAGATACTATGGCTACACCTTC
TRBD1	NA	TRBV19	TRBJ1-2	12	CASSDRGKGYTF	TGTGCCAGTAGTGACAGGGGAAAAGGCTACACCTTC
NA	NA	TRBV12-3/TRBV12-4	TRBJ2-5	13	CASSPGGRETQYF	TGTGCCAGCAGCCCCGGAGGGCGAGAGACCCAGTACTTC
TRBD1	NA	TRBV5-1	TRBJ1-1	17	CASSPTGTGERDTEAFF	TGCGCCAGCAGCCCCACCGGGACAGGGGAGCGGGACACTGAAGCTTTCTTT
NA	many	TRBV7-9	TRBJ1-4	16	CASSTYGEGANEKLFF	TGTGCCAGCAGCACCTATGGTGAGGGGGCTAATGAAAAACTGTTTTTT
NA	NA	TRBV7-6	TRBJ2-5	15	CASSLAGGSTETQYF	TGTGCCAGCAGCTTAGCAGGGGGTAGCACAGAGACCCAGTACTTC
TRBD1	NA	TRBV7-2	TRBJ1-6	15	CASSSGTAFNSPLHF	TGTGCCAGCAGCTCAGGGACAGCCTTTAATTCACCCCTCCACTTT
NA	once	TRBV3-1/TRBV3-2	TRBJ1-1	12	CASSQGGNIAFF	TGTGCCAGCAGCCAAGGGGGCAATATAGCTTTCTTT
TRBD1	once	TRBV19	TRBJ1-2	13	CASSVGTGGSYTF	TGTGCCAGTAGCGTGGGGACAGGGGGTAGCTACACCTTC
NA	NA	TRBV10-3	TRBJ1-6	16	CAISDGQGRDNSPLHF	TGTGCCATCAGTGATGGGCAGGGCAGGGATAATTCACCCCTCCACTTT
NA	once	TRBV5-1	TRBJ2-3	11	CASRGADTQYF	TGCGCCAGCAGGGGCGCAGATACGCAGTATTTT
NA	NA	TRBV29-1	TRBJ1-1	13	CSVAGRANTEAFF	TGCAGCGTTGCCGGCAGGGCGAACACTGAAGCTTTCTTT
TRBD1	NA	TRBV11-2	TRBJ2-2	18	CASSLGWSGQGATGELFF	TGTGCCAGCAGCTTAGGGTGGTCGGGACAGGGAGCCACCGGGGAGCTGTTTTTT
TRBD2	NA	TRBV5-1	TRBJ2-1	17	CASSGKGLAGGYNEQFF	TGCGCCAGCAGCGGGAAAGGACTAGCGGGGGGGTACAATGAGCAGTTCTTC
NA	NA	TRBV29-1	TRBJ1-1	14	CSVFLGGANTEAFF	TGCAGCGTCTTCCTAGGGGGGGCGAACACTGAAGCTTTCTTT
NA	once	TRBV7-8	TRBJ1-1	15	CASSLREGSGTEAFF	TGTGCCAGCAGCCTCCGGGAGGGATCGGGCACTGAAGCTTTCTTT
NA	NA	TRBV3-1/TRBV3-2	TRBJ2-7	12	CASSQAGYEQYF	TGTGCCAGCAGCCAAGCAGGGTACGAGCAGTACTTC
NA	NA	TRBV24-1	TRBJ2-2	15	CATSEAVKDTGELFF	TGTGCCACCAGTGAGGCGGTAAAGGACACCGGGGAGCTGTTTTTT
NA	few	TRBV28	TRBJ1-5	14	CASSFSAENQPQHF	TGTGCCAGCAGTTTTTCGGCGGAGAATCAGCCCCAGCATTTT
TRBD2	NA	TRBV3-1/TRBV3-2	TRBJ2-3	16	CASSQGTSGGAGTQYF	TGTGCCAGCAGCCAAGGGACTAGCGGGGGGGCCGGTACGCAGTATTTT
NA	NA	TRBV5-5	TRBJ1-2	15	CASSLVRSLVWGYTF	TGTGCCAGCAGCTTGGTTCGGTCTCTGGTCTGGGGCTACACCTTC
NA	NA	TRBV21-1	TRBJ2-1	13	CASMSGGSDKQFF	TGTGCCAGCATGAGCGGGGGGTCCGATAAGCAGTTCTTC
NA	NA	TRBV5-6	TRBJ1-1	12	CASSLGPGKAFF	TGTGCCAGCAGCTTGGGACCGGGTAAGGCTTTCTTT
TRBD2	NA	TRBV12-3/TRBV12-4	TRBJ2-7	12	CASSPGEGEQYF	TGTGCCAGCAGCCCTGGGGAGGGGGAGCAGTACTTC
NA	NA	TRBV7-2	TRBJ1-2	15	CASSLGGGRLSGYTF	TGTGCCAGCAGCTTAGGGGGGGGGCGCCTTAGTGGCTACACCTTC